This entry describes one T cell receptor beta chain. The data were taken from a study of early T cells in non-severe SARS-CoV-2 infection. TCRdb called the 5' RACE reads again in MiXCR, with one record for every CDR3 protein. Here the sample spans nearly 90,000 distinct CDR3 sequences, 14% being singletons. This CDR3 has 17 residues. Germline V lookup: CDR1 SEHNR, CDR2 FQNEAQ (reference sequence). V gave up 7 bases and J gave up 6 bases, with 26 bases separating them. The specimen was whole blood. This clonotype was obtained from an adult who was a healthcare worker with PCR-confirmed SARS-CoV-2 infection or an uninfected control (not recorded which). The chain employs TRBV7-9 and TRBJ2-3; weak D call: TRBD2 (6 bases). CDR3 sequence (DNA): TGTGCCAGCACAAATCTCCCGGGACTCACAGTAAGGGATACGCAGTATTTT. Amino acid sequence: CASTNLPGLTVRDTQYF. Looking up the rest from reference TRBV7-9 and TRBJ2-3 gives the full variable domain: DTGVSQNPRHKITKRGQNVTFRCDPISEHNRLYWYRQTLGQGPEFLTYFQNEAQLEKSRLLSDRFSAERPKGSFSTLEIQRTEQGDSAMYLCASTNLPGLTVRDTQYFGPGTRLTVL.